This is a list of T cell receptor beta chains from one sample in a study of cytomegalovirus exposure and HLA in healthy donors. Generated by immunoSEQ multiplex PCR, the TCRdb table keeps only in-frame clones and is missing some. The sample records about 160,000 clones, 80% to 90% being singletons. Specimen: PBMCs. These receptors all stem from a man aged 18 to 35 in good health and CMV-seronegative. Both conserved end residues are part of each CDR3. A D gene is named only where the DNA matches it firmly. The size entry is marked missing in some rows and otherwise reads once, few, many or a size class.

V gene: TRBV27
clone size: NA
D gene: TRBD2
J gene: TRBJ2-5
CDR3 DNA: TGTGCCAGCAGTTTAGGGGGGGACGCAGAGACCCAGTACTTC
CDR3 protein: CASSLGGDAETQYF

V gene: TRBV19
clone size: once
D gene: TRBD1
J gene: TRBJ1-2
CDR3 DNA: TGTGCCAGTAGTCAAGACAGGGCTGGAGGCTACACCTTC
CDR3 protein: CASSQDRAGGYTF

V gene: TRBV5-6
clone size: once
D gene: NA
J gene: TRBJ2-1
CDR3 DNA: TGTGCCAGCAGCCTCGGGAGCTCCTACAATGAGCAGTTCTTC
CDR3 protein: CASSLGSSYNEQFF

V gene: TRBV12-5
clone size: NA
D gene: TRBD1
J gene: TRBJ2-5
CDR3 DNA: TGTGCTAGTGGGTCAGGGGACAGCCCTCTGGGGGAGACCCAGTACTTC
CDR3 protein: CASGSGDSPLGETQYF

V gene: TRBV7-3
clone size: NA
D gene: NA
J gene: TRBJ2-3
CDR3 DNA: TGTGCCAGCAGCTCTCGGACACAGTGGGAAAGTAGAACGCAGTATTTT
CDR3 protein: CASSSRTQWESRTQYF

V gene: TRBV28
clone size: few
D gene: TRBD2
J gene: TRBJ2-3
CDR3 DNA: TGTGCCAGCAGTTTATCCGGGAGGGCCACAGATACGCAGTATTTT
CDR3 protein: CASSLSGRATDTQYF

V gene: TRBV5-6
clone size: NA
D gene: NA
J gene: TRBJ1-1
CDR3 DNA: TGTGCCAGCAGCCAACAGCTGAACACTGAAGCTTTCTTT
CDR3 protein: CASSQQLNTEAFF

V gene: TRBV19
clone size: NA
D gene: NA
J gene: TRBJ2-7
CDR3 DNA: TGTGCCAGTAGTCAAACTAGCTCCTACGAGCAGTACTTC
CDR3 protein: CASSQTSSYEQYF

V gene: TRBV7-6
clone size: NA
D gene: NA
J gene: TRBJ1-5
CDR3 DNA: TGTGCCAGCAGCTTAGAGGCAGGGAGGGATCAGCCCCAGCATTTT
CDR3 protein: CASSLEAGRDQPQHF

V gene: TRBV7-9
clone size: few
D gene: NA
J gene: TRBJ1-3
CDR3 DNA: TGTTCCAGCAGCTTAGTTGGTCCGGGGTCGGGCGGAAACACCATATATTTT
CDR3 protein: CSSSLVGPGSGGNTIYF

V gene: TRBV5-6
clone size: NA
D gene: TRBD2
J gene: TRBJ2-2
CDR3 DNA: TGTGCCAGCAGCTACCCGACTAGCGGGAGGACCGGGGAGCTGTTTTTT
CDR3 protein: CASSYPTSGRTGELFF

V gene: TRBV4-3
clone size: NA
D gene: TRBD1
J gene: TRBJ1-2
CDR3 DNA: TGCGCCAGCAGCCGGACTCTGGACAGGGGAGGGGATGGCTACACCTTC
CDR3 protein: CASSRTLDRGGDGYTF

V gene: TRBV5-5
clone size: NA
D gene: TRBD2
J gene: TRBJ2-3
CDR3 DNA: TGTGCCAGCAGATCCGGGACTAGGGACACAGATACGCAGTATTTT
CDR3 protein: CASRSGTRDTDTQYF

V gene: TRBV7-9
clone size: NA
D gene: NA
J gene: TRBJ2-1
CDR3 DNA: TGTGCCAGCAGCTTCGGGGGACCCGGGGCCGGGCCGTTCTTC
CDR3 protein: CASSFGGPGAGPFF

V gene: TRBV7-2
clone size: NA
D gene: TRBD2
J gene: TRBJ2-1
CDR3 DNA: TGTGCCAGCAGCCTCGGACTAGCGGGAGTCAGTGAGCAGTTCTTC
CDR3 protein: CASSLGLAGVSEQFF

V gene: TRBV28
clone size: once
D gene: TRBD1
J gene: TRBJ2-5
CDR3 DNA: TGTGCCAGCAGTTTAGGCGCAGGGGGCGTGGAGACCCAGTACTTC
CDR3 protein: CASSLGAGGVETQYF

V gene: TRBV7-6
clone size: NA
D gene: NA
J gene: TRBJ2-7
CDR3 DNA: TGTGCCAGCAGCTTAAATACAGGGGGGGTCTCCTACGAGCAGTACTTC
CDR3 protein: CASSLNTGGVSYEQYF

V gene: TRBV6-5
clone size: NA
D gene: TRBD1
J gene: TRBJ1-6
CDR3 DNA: TGTGCCAGCACTCGACAGGGGGACTCACCCCTCCACTTT
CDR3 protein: CASTRQGDSPLHF

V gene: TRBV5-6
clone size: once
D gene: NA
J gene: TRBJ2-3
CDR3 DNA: TGTGCCAGCGGCTTGGAGACTCAAAGCCCCACAGATACGCAGTATTTT
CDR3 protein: CASGLETQSPTDTQYF

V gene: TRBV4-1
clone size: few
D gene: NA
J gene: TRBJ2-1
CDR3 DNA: TGCGCCAGCAGCCGAGCGGTGGAGGACTCCTACAATGAGCAGTTCTTC
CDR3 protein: CASSRAVEDSYNEQFF

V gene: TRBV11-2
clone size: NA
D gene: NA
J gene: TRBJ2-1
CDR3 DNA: TGTGCCAGCAGCTTACCGGCCCCAGGGGAGAATGAGCAGTTCTTC
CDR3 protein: CASSLPAPGENEQFF

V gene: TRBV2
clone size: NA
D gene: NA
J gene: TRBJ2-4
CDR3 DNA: TGTGCCAGCACTACCGGGAGAGAAAACATTCAGTACTTC
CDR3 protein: CASTTGRENIQYF

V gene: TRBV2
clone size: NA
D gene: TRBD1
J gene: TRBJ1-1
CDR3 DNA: TGTGCCAGCAAACAGGGGGCAGGGACTGAAGCTTTCTTT
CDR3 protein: CASKQGAGTEAFF